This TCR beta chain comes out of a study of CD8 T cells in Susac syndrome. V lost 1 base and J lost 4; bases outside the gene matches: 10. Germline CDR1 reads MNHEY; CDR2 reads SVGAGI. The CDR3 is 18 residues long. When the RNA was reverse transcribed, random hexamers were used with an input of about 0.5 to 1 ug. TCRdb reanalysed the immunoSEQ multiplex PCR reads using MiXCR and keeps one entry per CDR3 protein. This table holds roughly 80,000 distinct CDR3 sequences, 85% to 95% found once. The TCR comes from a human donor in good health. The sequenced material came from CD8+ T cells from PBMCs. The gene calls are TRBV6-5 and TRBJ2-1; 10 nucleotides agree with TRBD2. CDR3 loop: CASSYFGSTSGIYNEQFF. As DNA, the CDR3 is TGTGCCAGCAGTTACTTCGGAAGCACTAGCGGGATATACAATGAGCAGTTCTTC.